Below are 23 T cell receptor beta chains sequenced from a single sample in a study of CD8+ T cells in alopecia areata. Sequencing used cDNA as its template, made by extracting RNA and reverse transcribing it. TCRdb's copy holds only in-frame clones and misses some; the assay was immunoSEQ multiplex PCR. The table shows approximately 150,000 clones, with about three fifths occurring only once. Specimen: CD8+ T cells sorted from blood. The receptors were sampled from a human donor in good health.

This chain joins TRBV15 and TRBJ1-5; weak D call: TRBD1 (5 bases). This CDR3 is 14 amino acids long. Germline lookup yields CDR1 LNHNV and CDR2 YYDKDF (reference sequence). V lost 5 bases to trimming and J lost 4 bases, with 12 bases between them. The CDR3 loop reads CATSFGGGNQPQHF. In DNA form, the CDR3 reads TGTGCCACCAGCTTCGGCGGGGGAAATCAGCCCCAGCATTTT.

The V gene is TRBV5-1, the J gene TRBJ2-7; a possible D gene is TRBD2 (5 bases). This CDR3 has 13 residues. Germline values: CDR1 SGHRS, CDR2 YFSETQ. Trimming stripped 0 bases from V and 5 bases from J, with 9 bases between. CDR3 in amino acids: CASSLVGVHEQYF. The CDR3 DNA reads TGCGCCAGCAGCTTGGTCGGGGTCCACGAGCAGTACTTC. Based on the CDR3 plus reference TRBV5-1 and TRBJ2-7, the full variable domain is KAGVTQTPRYLIKTRGQQVTLSCSPISGHRSVSWYQQTPGQGLQFLFEYFSETQRNKGNFPGRFSGRQFSNSRSEMNVSTLELGDSALYLCASSLVGVHEQYFGPGTRLTVT.

The chain combines TRBV27 with TRBJ2-7; 7 nucleotides agree with TRBD2. From germline, CDR1 is MNHEY and CDR2 SMNVEV (reference sequence). The CDR3 is 13 amino acids. V trimming: 10 bases; J trimming: 2 bases; junction bases outside the gene matches: 8. The CDR3 sequence is CATGIAGTYEQYF. The CDR3 DNA follows: TGTGCCACCGGAATAGCGGGCACCTACGAGCAGTACTTC.

Only a few counts were recorded for this clone. J is TRBJ2-7 and V is TRBV5-6; 12 bases align to TRBD2. The CDR3 length is 13 residues. Looked up from germline, CDR1 is SGHDT and CDR2 is YYEEEE. The V gene end was trimmed by 3 bases and the J gene end by 7 bases; junction bases not matched to a gene: 2. CDR3 nucleotides: TGTGCCAGCAGCTATGGACTAGCGGGAGAGCAGTACTTC. Encoded protein: CASSYGLAGEQYF.

The genes are TRBV21-1 and TRBJ1-5; TRBD1, the table's D call, lacks a check against the DNA. TRBV21-1 is deemed a pseudogene. The CDR3 has 19 residues. As DNA, the CDR3 is TGTGCCAGCAGCAAAAAAAGGCCGGGACAGGGGGAAGTCGATCAGCCCCAGCATTTT. Translating it yields CASSKKRPGQGEVDQPQHF.

V usage is TRBV29-1 and J usage is TRBJ2-2; D is uncertain. The length of the CDR3 is 12 residues. Deletions cut 4 bases from V and 2 bases from J, with 5 bases between. Looked up from germline, CDR1 is SQVTM and CDR2 is ANQGSEA. CDR3 sequence: CSVAGNTGELFF. The CDR3 nucleotides are TGCAGCGTTGCAGGAAACACCGGGGAGCTGTTTTTT.

This sequence joins TRBV29-1 and TRBJ2-5; 10 nucleotides match TRBD1. V was pared by 7 bases and J by 1 base, with 6 bases of the junction left unmatched. Germline CDR1 reads SQVTM; CDR2 reads ANQGSEA. There are 14 residues in the CDR3. The CDR3 DNA sequence: TGCAGCGCCGATGGACAGGGGGTCCAAGAGACCCAGTACTTC. Its protein product is CSADGQGVQETQYF.

This chain links TRBV20-1 with TRBJ1-1, with TRBD1 matching 9 bases. The CDR3 is 11 amino acids. Germline V CDR1 and CDR2: DFQATT, SNEGSKA (reference sequence). J was trimmed by 9 bases and V by 7 bases; bases with no gene match: 6. The CDR3 reads CSETGGLQAFF. The CDR3 region has the DNA TGCAGTGAAACAGGGGGCCTTCAAGCTTTCTTT.

V and J are TRBV29-1 and TRBJ2-2; D call uncertain. Germline V gene data show CDR1 as SQVTM and CDR2 as ANQGSEA. V dropped 4 bases and J dropped 5 bases, with 11 bases sitting between them. There are 13 residues in the CDR3. This CDR3 reads CSVGLTSTGELFF. In DNA, the CDR3 is TGCAGCGTTGGCCTGACTTCGACCGGGGAGCTGTTTTTT.

This clone has just one count. The V gene is TRBV5-4, the J gene TRBJ2-7; 7 bases agree with TRBD2. The CDR3 has 14 residues. Per the germline V gene, CDR1 is SGHNT and CDR2 is YYREEE (reference sequence). The junction had 6 bases not matched to a gene; V was cut back by 4 bases and J by 2 bases. The DNA of the CDR3 is TGTGCCAGCAGCCCGTGGGGGGGAACCTACGAGCAGTACTTC. It translates to CASSPWGGTYEQYF.

The genes are TRBV5-1 and TRBJ2-7, with 8 bases matching TRBD2. J gave up 2 bases and V 5 bases, and 6 bases lay outside the gene matches. The germline V gene encodes CDR1 SGHRS and CDR2 YFSETQ. The CDR3 length is 14 residues. The DNA of the CDR3 is TGCGCCAGCAGAAGGAGCGGGAGCCCCTACGAGCAGTACTTC. Residues: CASRRSGSPYEQYF. The full variable domain, in which reference TRBV5-1 and TRBJ2-7 provide the parts outside the CDR3, is KAGVTQTPRYLIKTRGQQVTLSCSPISGHRSVSWYQQTPGQGLQFLFEYFSETQRNKGNFPGRFSGRQFSNSRSEMNVSTLELGDSALYLCASRRSGSPYEQYFGPGTRLTVT.

The rearrangement uses TRBV14 and TRBJ2-7, with 9 bases fitting TRBD1. Trimming cost V 8 bases and J 5 bases; bases outside gene matches: 13. The CDR3 covers 15 residues. The germline V gene has CDR1 SGHDN and CDR2 FVKESK. This CDR3 reads CASSSPGQGYHEQYF. The CDR3 DNA sequence: TGTGCCAGCTCGTCCCCGGGACAGGGTTACCACGAGCAGTACTTC.

As concerns this clone: This sample also contains other DNA sequences that code for the same CDR3. The chain employs TRBV6-5 and TRBJ2-3; no clear D. This CDR3 region has 11 residues. V lost 2 bases, J lost 6 bases, and 3 bases lay in between. Germline V lookup: CDR1 MNHEY, CDR2 SVGAGI. CDR3 region: CASSYGDTQYF. The CDR3 DNA sequence: TGTGCCAGCAGTTACGGTGATACGCAGTATTTT.

The rearrangement joins TRBV10-2 to TRBJ2-3; tentative D call: TRBD2 (5 bases). The CDR3 contains 10 residues. Per germline, CDR1 WSHSY and CDR2 SAAADI. Trimming stripped 8 bases from V and 6 bases from J, with 6 bases between. CDR3 sequence: CASPGDTQYF. DNA of the CDR3: TGCGCCAGCCCGGGGGATACGCAGTATTTT.

This clone was seen a few times. The same CDR3 also results from other DNA sequences found in this sample. The chain recombines TRBV29-1 with TRBJ1-2, with no clear D. CDR1 and CDR2 from the germline V gene are SQVTM and ANQGSEA. This CDR3 spans 11 amino acids. The germline V and J ends were trimmed by 3 bases and 8 bases, with 10 bases remaining between them. The CDR3 sequence is CSVDESWGYTF. The CDR3 region has the DNA TGCAGCGTTGACGAGTCCTGGGGCTACACCTTC.

This rearrangement joins TRBV30 to TRBJ2-2; TRBD1 might be the D (6 bases). This CDR3 region has 15 residues. V lost 5 bases and J lost 4, with 17 bases in between. From germline, CDR1 is GTSNPN and CDR2 SVGIG (reference sequence). The CDR3 sequence is CAWGGTGIGTGELFF. In nucleotides, the CDR3 is TGTGCCTGGGGGGGCACAGGGATAGGCACCGGGGAGCTGTTTTTT.

In this sample, this clone turned up a few times. The rearrangement joins TRBV9 to TRBJ2-2, with 7 positions matching TRBD1. The CDR3 is made up of 16 amino acids. V lost 0 bases and J lost 2; bases outside the gene matches: 4. The germline gives CDR1 SGDLS, CDR2 YYNGEE. CDR3 sequence reads: CASSVGGGVNTGELFF. CDR3 nucleotide sequence: TGTGCCAGCAGCGTAGGAGGGGGCGTTAACACCGGGGAGCTGTTTTTT. Full variable domain (rest looked up from reference TRBV9 and TRBJ2-2): DSGVTQTPKHLITATGQRVTLRCSPRSGDLSVYWYQQSLDQGLQFLIQYYNGEERAKGNILERFSAQQFPDLHSELNLSSLELGDSALYFCASSVGGGVNTGELFFGEGSRLTVL.

V is TRBV5-6 and J is TRBJ1-2, with D unresolved. V was clipped by 0 bases and J by 5 bases, with 11 bases between them. Germline CDR1 and CDR2: SGHDT and YYEEEE. The CDR3 is made up of 14 amino acids. The CDR3 DNA sequence: TGTGCCAGCAGCTTGGGCAGCTGGAATTATGGCTACACCTTC. Translation gives CASSLGSWNYGYTF.

The chain is built from TRBV15 and TRBJ2-1; 10 positions agree with TRBD1. With 5 bases clipped from V and 3 bases from J, the junction kept 4 bases outside the gene matches. The CDR3 length is 15 residues. CDR1 LNHNV and CDR2 YYDKDF come from the germline V gene (reference sequence). The CDR3 region has the DNA TGTGCCACCAGCGAGGGACAGGGGTTCTACAATGAGCAGTTCTTC. Translated, it gives CATSEGQGFYNEQFF.

This clone was found a few times. The chain has TRBV6-5 and TRBJ1-5, with a possible D match to TRBD1 (6 bases). V was trimmed by 5 bases and J by 6 bases, leaving 14 bases between them. The CDR3 has 14 amino acids. Germline V gene sequence: CDR1 MNHEY, CDR2 SVGAGI. CDR3 region: CASSRTDPFQPQHF. The CDR3 nucleotides read TGTGCCAGCAGTCGGACAGACCCTTTTCAGCCCCAGCATTTT.

This clone is a singleton in its sample. J is TRBJ2-1 and V is TRBV27; TRBD2 aligns across 12 bases. The germline gives CDR1 MNHEY, CDR2 SMNVEV (reference sequence). CDR3 length equals 18 residues. Germline trimming cut 5 bases from V and 7 bases from J; bases unmatched to any gene: 15. The CDR3 DNA sequence: TGTGCCAGCAGTGAGCACCCTAGCGGGAGGGCCGATGGGAATGAGCAGTTCTTC. This gives the protein CASSEHPSGRADGNEQFF.

The rearrangement uses TRBV6-6 and TRBJ1-1, with D unresolved. From germline, CDR1 is MNHNY and CDR2 SVGAGI (reference sequence). The germline V and J ends were trimmed by 4 bases and 0 bases, with 9 bases remaining between them. CDR3 size: 14 residues. CDR3 DNA sequence: TGTGCCAGCAGTTTGACCGGGATGAACACTGAAGCTTTCTTT. It yields the protein CASSLTGMNTEAFF.

There are many counts of this clone. The sample has other DNA sequences that encode this CDR3 too. The chain carries TRBV2 and TRBJ2-7; no firm D call. With 4 bases removed from V and 1 base from J, the gap between germline ends came to 5 bases. The V gene's germline CDR1 is SNHLY and CDR2 FYNNEI. This CDR3 contains 12 residues. CDR3 nucleotides: TGTGCCAGCAGTGGGGGTTCCTACGAGCAGTACTTC. Amino acid sequence: CASSGGSYEQYF.